These T cell receptor beta chains were read from a single sample in a study of cytomegalovirus exposure and HLA in healthy donors. Assay: immunoSEQ multiplex PCR; the TCRdb copy retains only in-frame clones and omits some. The sample contains roughly 100,000 clones, 65% to 80% of which appear only once. The sample was PBMCs. These receptors all stem from a female donor in good health and CMV-seropositive. The CDR3 runs from the conserved cysteine through the conserved F or W. The D gene is left open where the match is weak. Clone size appears in some rows only: once, few, many, or a class for an expanded clone.

d_call j_call clone_size v_call cdr3_aa cdr3_nt
TRBD1 TRBJ1-6 - TRBV2 CASSRQGISVGSPLHF TGTGCCAGCAGTAGACAGGGGATTAGCGTGGGGTCACCCCTCCACTTT
- TRBJ2-7 - TRBV5-1 CASSLGQGSSEQYF TGCGCCAGCAGCTTGGGCCAGGGTTCATCCGAGCAGTACTTC
TRBD1 TRBJ1-5 - TRBV4-1 CASSQDMGQLNQPQHF TGCGCCAGCAGCCAAGATATGGGACAGCTGAATCAGCCCCAGCATTTT
- TRBJ2-1 - TRBV19 CATQGFGYNEQFF TGTGCCACTCAGGGATTCGGCTACAATGAGCAGTTCTTC
TRBD2 TRBJ2-7 - TRBV7-3 CASSLNGGSRNEQYF TGTGCCAGCAGCTTAAACGGCGGGAGTCGGAACGAGCAGTACTTC
TRBD2 TRBJ2-1 - TRBV5-1 CASSLEAGGPNEQFF TGCGCCAGCAGCTTGGAAGCGGGAGGGCCCAATGAGCAGTTCTTC
TRBD2 TRBJ2-3 - TRBV7-3 CASSSGLAGGPDTQYF TGTGCCAGCAGCTCTGGACTAGCGGGAGGGCCAGATACGCAGTATTTT
TRBD1 TRBJ2-1 once TRBV7-2 CASSSTGTGVYNEQFF TGTGCCAGCAGCTCCACCGGGACAGGGGTCTACAATGAGCAGTTCTTC
TRBD1 TRBJ2-7 - TRBV4-3 CASSRTRDRIYEQYF TGCGCCAGCAGCCGAACCCGGGACAGAATCTACGAGCAGTACTTC
TRBD2 TRBJ2-7 - TRBV18 CASSPPGGSTYEQYF TGTGCCAGCTCACCACCGGGGGGGTCAACCTACGAGCAGTACTTC
- TRBJ2-1 few TRBV9 CASMGGRDNEQFF TGTGCCAGCATGGGGGGACGTGACAATGAGCAGTTCTTC
- TRBJ2-7 - TRBV30 CAWSRGSSYEQYF TGTGCCTGGAGTAGGGGTTCCTCCTACGAGCAGTACTTC
- TRBJ1-5 - TRBV15 CATSRAKDRISNQPQHF TGTGCCACCAGCAGAGCGAAAGACAGAATTAGCAATCAGCCCCAGCATTTT
- TRBJ2-7 few TRBV6-5 CASISPGGYEQYF TGTGCCAGCATCTCACCCGGGGGCTACGAGCAGTACTTC
- TRBJ1-6 - TRBV19 CASSIGDRGSPLHF TGTGCCAGTAGTATAGGAGACCGAGGCTCACCCCTCCACTTT
TRBD1 TRBJ2-3 - TRBV4-1 CASSPGQGTDTQYF TGCGCCAGCAGCCCGGGACAGGGGACAGATACGCAGTATTTT
- TRBJ2-1 - TRBV28 CASIGSESYNEQFF TGTGCCAGCATCGGGAGTGAATCCTACAATGAGCAGTTCTTC
TRBD1 TRBJ2-1 - TRBV10-2 CASSLDREGNEQFF TGCGCCAGCAGCTTGGACAGGGAAGGAAATGAGCAGTTCTTC
TRBD2 TRBJ2-1 - TRBV27 CASSSYGTRRREGYNEQFF TGTGCCAGCAGTTCGTATGGGACCCGGAGGCGGGAGGGCTACAATGAGCAGTTCTTC
TRBD2 TRBJ2-5 - TRBV18 CASSPRGLAGVGETQYF TGTGCCAGCTCACCACGGGGACTAGCGGGAGTTGGGGAGACCCAGTACTTC